The subject of this entry is one T cell receptor beta chain. Controls were healthy donors (matched for age and sex). The TEMRA cells underwent FACS enrichment, while the CD8+ and CD4+ T cells underwent negative isolation. Random hexamers were used to reverse transcribe the RNA input (about 0.45 to 1 ug). immunoSEQ multiplex PCR amplified TCR beta CDR3 across 54 Vbeta, 13 Jbeta. TCRdb called the immunoSEQ multiplex PCR reads again in MiXCR, with one record for every CDR3 protein. Of around 160,000 distinct CDR3 sequences listed, around 95% were seen once; the top ten hold 0.14%. These data originate in a study of CD8 T cells in Susac syndrome. The CDR3 is 17 amino acids. Germline V gene data show CDR1 as SNHLY and CDR2 as FYNNEI. Trimming removed 3 bases from V and 0 bases from J, with 12 bases in between.

The specimen sequenced was CD4+ T cells from PBMCs. The origin of this receptor is a human donor in good health. This chain uses TRBV2 with TRBJ2-6; D is unresolved. CDR3 region: CASSERRFSSGANVLTF. CDR3 in DNA: TGTGCCAGCAGTGAGAGACGCTTCAGCTCTGGGGCCAACGTCCTGACTTTC.